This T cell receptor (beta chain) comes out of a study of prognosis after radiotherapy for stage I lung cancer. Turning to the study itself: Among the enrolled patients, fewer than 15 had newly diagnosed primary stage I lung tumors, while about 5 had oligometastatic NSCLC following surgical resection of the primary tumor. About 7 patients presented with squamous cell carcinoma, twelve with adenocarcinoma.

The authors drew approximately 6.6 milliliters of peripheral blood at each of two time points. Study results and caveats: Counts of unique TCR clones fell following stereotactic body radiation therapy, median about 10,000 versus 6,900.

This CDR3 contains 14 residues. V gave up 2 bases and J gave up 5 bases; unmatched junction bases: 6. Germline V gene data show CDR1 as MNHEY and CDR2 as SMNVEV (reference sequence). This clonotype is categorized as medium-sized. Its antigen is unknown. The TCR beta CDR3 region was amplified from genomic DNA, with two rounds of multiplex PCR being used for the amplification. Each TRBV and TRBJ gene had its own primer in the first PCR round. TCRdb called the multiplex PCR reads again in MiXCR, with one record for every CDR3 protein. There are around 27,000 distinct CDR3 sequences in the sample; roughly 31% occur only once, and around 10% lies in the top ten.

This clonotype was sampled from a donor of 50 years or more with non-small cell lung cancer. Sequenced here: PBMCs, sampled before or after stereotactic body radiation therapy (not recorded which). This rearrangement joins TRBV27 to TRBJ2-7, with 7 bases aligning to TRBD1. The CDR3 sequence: CASSLGQARDEQYF. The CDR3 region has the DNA TGTGCCAGCAGTTTAGGACAGGCTCGCGACGAGCAGTACTTC.